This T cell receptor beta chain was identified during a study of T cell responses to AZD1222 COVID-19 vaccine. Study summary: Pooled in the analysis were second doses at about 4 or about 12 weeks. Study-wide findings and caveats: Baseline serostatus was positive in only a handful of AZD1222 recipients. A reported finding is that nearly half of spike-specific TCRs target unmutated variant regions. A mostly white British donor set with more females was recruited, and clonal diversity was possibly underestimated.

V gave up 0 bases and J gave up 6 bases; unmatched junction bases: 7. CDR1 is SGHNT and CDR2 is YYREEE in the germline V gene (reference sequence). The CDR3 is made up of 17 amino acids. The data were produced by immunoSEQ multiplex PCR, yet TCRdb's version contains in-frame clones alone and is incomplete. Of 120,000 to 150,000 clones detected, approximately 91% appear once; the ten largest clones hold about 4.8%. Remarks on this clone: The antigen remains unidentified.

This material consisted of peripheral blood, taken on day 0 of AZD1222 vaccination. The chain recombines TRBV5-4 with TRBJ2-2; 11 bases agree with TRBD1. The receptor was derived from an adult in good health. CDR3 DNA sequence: TGTGCCAGCAGCTTGGGGACAGGGGGCGGGCTTTCCGGGGAGCTGTTTTTT. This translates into CASSLGTGGGLSGELFF.